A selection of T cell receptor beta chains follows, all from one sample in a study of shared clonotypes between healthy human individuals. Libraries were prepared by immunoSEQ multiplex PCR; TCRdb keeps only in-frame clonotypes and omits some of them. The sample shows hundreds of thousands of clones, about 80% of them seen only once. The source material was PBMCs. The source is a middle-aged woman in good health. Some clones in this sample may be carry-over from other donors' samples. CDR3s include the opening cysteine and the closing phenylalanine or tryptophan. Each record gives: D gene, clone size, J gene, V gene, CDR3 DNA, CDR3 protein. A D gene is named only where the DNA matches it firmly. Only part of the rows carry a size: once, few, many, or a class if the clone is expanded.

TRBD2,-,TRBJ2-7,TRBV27,TGTGCCAGCAGCCCTTTCGGGGGGGCGGTCAACGAGCAGTACTTC,CASSPFGGAVNEQYF
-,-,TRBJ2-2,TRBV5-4,TGTGCCAGCAGCCTAGGCCTAGCCGACACCGGGGAGCTGTTTTTT,CASSLGLADTGELFF
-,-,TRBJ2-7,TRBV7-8,TGTGCCAGCAGCTTAAGGGACAACTCCTACGAGCAGTACTTC,CASSLRDNSYEQYF
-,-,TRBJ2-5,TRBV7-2,TGTGCCAGCAGCTTAGACAGAAGCCAAGAGACCCAGTACTTC,CASSLDRSQETQYF
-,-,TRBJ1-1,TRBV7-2,TGTGCCAGCAGCTCTGACTACAGGAGCGGAGCTTTCTTT,CASSSDYRSGAFF
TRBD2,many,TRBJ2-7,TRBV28,TGTGCCAGCCGGACTAGCGGGAGTTCATACGAGCAGTACTTC,CASRTSGSSYEQYF
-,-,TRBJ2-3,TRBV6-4,TGTGCCAGCAGTTCCAGTGGACAGCCAGATACGCAGTATTTT,CASSSSGQPDTQYF
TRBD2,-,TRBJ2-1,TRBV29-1,TGCAGCGTTGAAGATCCTCTAGCGGGGGGGAGTGAGCAGTTCTTC,CSVEDPLAGGSEQFF
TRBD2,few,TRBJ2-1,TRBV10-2,TGCGCCAGCACGGGGGCTAGCGGGGAACCCAATGAGCAGTTCTTC,CASTGASGEPNEQFF
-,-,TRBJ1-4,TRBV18,TGTGCCAGCTCACCCCCGGACGGTAATGAAAAACTGTTTTTT,CASSPPDGNEKLFF
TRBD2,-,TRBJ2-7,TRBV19,TGTGCCAGTAGTAAAAGGACTAGCAGTTCGGGGGACGAGCAGTACTTC,CASSKRTSSSGDEQYF
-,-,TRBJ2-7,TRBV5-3,TGTGCCAGAAGCGTACGGACTGAGACCTACGAGCAGTACTTC,CARSVRTETYEQYF
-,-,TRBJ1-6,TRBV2,TGTGCCAGCATGGGGGATGGAACTGATTCACCCCTCCACTTT,CASMGDGTDSPLHF
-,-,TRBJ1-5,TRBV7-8,TGTGCCAGCAGCACCTCTCCGGGGAGGGGCAATCAGCCCCAGCATTTT,CASSTSPGRGNQPQHF
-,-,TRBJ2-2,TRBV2,TGTGCCAGCAGCCGGCAGTCCACCGGGGAGCTGTTTTTT,CASSRQSTGELFF
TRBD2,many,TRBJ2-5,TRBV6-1,TGTGCCAGCAGTGACGGGTTGGAGCGGGAGTACCGCCAAGAGACCCAGTACTTC,CASSDGLEREYRQETQYF
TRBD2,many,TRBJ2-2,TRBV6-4,TGTGCCAGCAGTGATCGAGCGGGAGAGTCCGGGGAGCTGTTTTTT,CASSDRAGESGELFF
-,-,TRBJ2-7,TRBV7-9,TGTGCCAGCAGCTTAAGCTCCTACGAGCAGTACTTC,CASSLSSYEQYF
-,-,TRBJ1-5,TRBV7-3,TGTGCCAGCAGCTCCCAACAGCTGCTTAGCAATCAGCCCCAGCATTTT,CASSSQQLLSNQPQHF
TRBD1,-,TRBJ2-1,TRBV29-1,TGCAGCGTCGCCCCCTTAGGGACAGGTGGCATCTTC,CSVAPLGTGGIF
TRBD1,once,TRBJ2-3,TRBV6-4,TGTGCCAGCAGTGACTCAGGACAGGCTTTCCTCACAGATACGCAGTATTTT,CASSDSGQAFLTDTQYF
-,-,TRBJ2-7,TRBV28,TGTGCCAGCAGTGGAGGGGTAGGGGAGCAGTACTTC,CASSGGVGEQYF
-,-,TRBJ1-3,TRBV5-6,TGTGCCAGCAGCCCAATCTCTGGAAACACCATATATTTT,CASSPISGNTIYF
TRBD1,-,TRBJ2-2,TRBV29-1,TGCAGCGCGTCCTCGGGACAGAGACCGAACACCGGGGAGCTGTTTTTT,CSASSGQRPNTGELFF
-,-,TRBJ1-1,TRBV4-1,TGCGCCAGCAGCCATCAGGGTATCACTGAAGCTTTCTTT,CASSHQGITEAFF
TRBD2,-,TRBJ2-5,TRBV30,TGTGCCTGGAGTTTTGTACTAGCGGGAGTAGAGACCCAGTACTTC,CAWSFVLAGVETQYF
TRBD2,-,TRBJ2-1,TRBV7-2,TGTGCCAGCAGGAAGAGGACGGGACTAGCGGGCTACAATGAGCAGTTCTTC,CASRKRTGLAGYNEQFF
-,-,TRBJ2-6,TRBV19,TGTGCCAGTAGCCTCGGGCAGGCCAACGTCCTGACTTTC,CASSLGQANVLTF
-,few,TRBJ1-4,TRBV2,TGTGCCAGTCGATCCTCCGGACCGCAAGAAAAACTGTTTTTT,CASRSSGPQEKLFF
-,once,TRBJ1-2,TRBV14,TGTGCCAGCAGCCAAGAGCGGGAAAGAGGCAGGGCAAGGTATGGCTACACCTTC,CASSQERERGRARYGYTF
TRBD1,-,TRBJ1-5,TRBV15,TGTGCCACCAGCGGAAGGACAGGGGCGTTTAGCAATCAGCCCCAGCATTTT,CATSGRTGAFSNQPQHF
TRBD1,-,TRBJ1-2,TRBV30,TGTGCCTGGACAGGGGGCAATGGCTACACCTTC,CAWTGGNGYTF
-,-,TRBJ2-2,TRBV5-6,TGTGCCAGCAGCTTAACGTATACCGGGGAGCTGTTTTTT,CASSLTYTGELFF
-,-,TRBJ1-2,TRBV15,TGTGCCACCAGCAGAGACAGATTTGTGGATGGCTACACCTTC,CATSRDRFVDGYTF
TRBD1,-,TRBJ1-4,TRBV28,TGTGCCAGCAGTGCATTCGACAGGGGTGGGTTTTTT,CASSAFDRGGFF
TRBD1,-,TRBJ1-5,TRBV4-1,TGCGCCAGCAGCCACCAAGACAGGGGGTCCGGTCAGCCCCAGCATTTT,CASSHQDRGSGQPQHF
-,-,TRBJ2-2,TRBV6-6,TGTGCCAGCGGACTATTTACCGGGGAGCTGTTTTTT,CASGLFTGELFF
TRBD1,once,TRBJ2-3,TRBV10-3,TGTGCCATCACCTCAGACAACAGGGGGCAGGCAGATACGCAGTATTTT,CAITSDNRGQADTQYF
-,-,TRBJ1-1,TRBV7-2,TGTGCCAGCACCCCTACATGGATGAACACTGAAGCTTTCTTT,CASTPTWMNTEAFF
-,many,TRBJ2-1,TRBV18,TGTGCCAGCTCCCGGAACTACAATGAGCAGTTCTTC,CASSRNYNEQFF
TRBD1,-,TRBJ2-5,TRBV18,TGTGCCAGCTCAGGAAGACAGGGGGCAATTGAGACCCAGTACTTC,CASSGRQGAIETQYF
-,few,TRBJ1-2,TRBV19,TGTGCCAGTAGTATTACAGGGAACCTAGCTAACTATGGCTACACCTTC,CASSITGNLANYGYTF
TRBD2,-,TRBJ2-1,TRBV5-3,TGTGCCAGAAGCCCTGGGACTAGCGGGAGGGCGCTATACAATGAGCAGTTCTTC,CARSPGTSGRALYNEQFF
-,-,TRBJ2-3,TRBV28,TGTGCCAGCAAGCTAGGGGGGGTAGCCACAGATACGCAGTATTTT,CASKLGGVATDTQYF
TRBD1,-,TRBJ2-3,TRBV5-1,TGCGCCAGCAGCTCGACAGGGGAAGATACGCAGTATTTT,CASSSTGEDTQYF
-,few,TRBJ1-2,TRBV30,TGTGCCTGGAGTGTACCCGGACAGAGAAATGGCTACACCTTC,CAWSVPGQRNGYTF
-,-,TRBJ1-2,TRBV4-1,TGCGCCAGCAGCCAAGTATTAGGCAGAAGAAACTATGGCTACACCTTC,CASSQVLGRRNYGYTF